These 15 T cell receptor beta chains were all obtained from the same sample, sequenced in a study of cytomegalovirus exposure and HLA in healthy donors. PCR was performed using 60 Vbeta and 13 Jbeta primers. Measured with immunoSEQ multiplex PCR; TCRdb has only the in-frame clones, and not every one. The sample shows about 130,000 clones, around 74% of them seen only once. The sequenced sample consisted of PBMCs. Source of these receptors: a young man in good health and CMV-seropositive.

CDR3 nucleotides: TGTGCCAGCAGTGACACTTTTGGCGGGAGCCTGGGGGATGAGCAGTTCTTC. Translation: CASSDTFGGSLGDEQFF. The rearrangement uses TRBV6-1 and TRBJ2-1; 7 nucleotides align to TRBD2. Germline CDR1 is MNHNS and CDR2 is SASEGT. This CDR3 has 17 residues. V trimming: 3 bases; J trimming: 8 bases; junction bases outside the gene matches: 16.

This sequence joins TRBV7-2 and TRBJ2-7; tentatively, D is TRBD2 (5 bases). V gave up 1 base and J gave up 0 bases, with 10 bases separating them. The length of the CDR3 is 15 residues. CDR1 and CDR2 from the germline V gene are SGHTA and FQGNSA. CDR3: CASSLVGSVSYEQYF. Written as DNA, the CDR3 is TGTGCCAGCAGCTTAGTTGGTAGCGTCTCCTACGAGCAGTACTTC.

The rearrangement joins TRBV5-4 to TRBJ2-1, with 7 bases matching TRBD2. This CDR3 has 13 residues. Germline V lookup: CDR1 SGHNT, CDR2 YYREEE (reference sequence). Germline trimming cut 0 bases from V and 8 bases from J; bases unmatched to any gene: 2. The CDR3 DNA is TGTGCCAGCAGCTTGGGCGGGAGCCATGAGCAGTTCTTC. Translating gives CASSLGGSHEQFF.

The chain has TRBV28 and TRBJ2-7; TRBD2 matches at 9 bases. The CDR3 contains 14 residues. Germline V CDR1 and CDR2: MDHEN, SYDVKM. J gave up 3 bases and V 6 bases, and 6 bases lay outside the gene matches. The CDR3 sequence is CASSEETSGYEQYF. The CDR3 bases are TGTGCCAGCAGCGAGGAGACTAGCGGCTACGAGCAGTACTTC.

V usage is TRBV6-6 and J usage is TRBJ1-3; TRBD1 might be the D (5 bases). The V gene's germline CDR1 is MNHNY and CDR2 SVGAGI (reference sequence). V was clipped by 6 bases and J by 8 bases, with 11 bases between them. CDR3 size: 12 residues. The CDR3 spells CASSTTVYTIYF. For the CDR3, the DNA is TGTGCCAGCAGCACGACAGTATACACCATATATTTT.

V and J are TRBV7-2 and TRBJ2-3, with a tentative D call TRBD2 (6 bases). This CDR3 comprises 14 residues. Looked up from germline, CDR1 is SGHTA and CDR2 is FQGNSA. V gave up 4 bases and J gave up 0 bases, with 8 bases separating them. CDR3 sequence reads: CASSSSVSTDTQYF. The CDR3 DNA reads TGTGCCAGCAGCTCTAGCGTTAGCACAGATACGCAGTATTTT.

This chain uses TRBV28 with TRBJ1-2; 9 positions match TRBD1. Germline CDR1 reads MDHEN; CDR2 reads SYDVKM. This CDR3 has 14 residues. V was clipped by 6 bases and J by 5 bases; unmatched bases: 7. The CDR3 here is CASRIGQGRYGYTF. In nucleotides, the CDR3 is TGTGCCAGCAGGATCGGACAGGGGCGGTATGGCTACACCTTC.

The V call is TRBV7-2, the J call TRBJ1-1; D uncertain. CDR1 SGHTA and CDR2 FQGNSA come from the germline V gene. This CDR3 has 14 residues. Deletions cut 1 base from V and 4 bases from J, with 10 bases between. CDR3 sequence (DNA): TGTGCCAGCAGCTTAGGCGGTATGGGCACTGAAGCTTTCTTT. It specifies CASSLGGMGTEAFF.

This clone was recorded a few times. This rearrangement joins TRBV6-5 to TRBJ1-5; 7 bases agree with TRBD1. The J segment lost 2 bases and the V segment lost 5 bases, leaving 3 bases of the junction unmatched. Germline-derived CDR1 and CDR2 are MNHEY and SVGAGI. This CDR3 contains 14 residues. The CDR3 DNA is TGTGCCAGCAGTCTAGACAGGGGCAATCAGCCCCAGCATTTT. Translation: CASSLDRGNQPQHF.

The chain joins TRBV5-4 to TRBJ2-7; 9 nucleotides agree with TRBD2. The CDR3 consists of 16 residues. CDR1 and CDR2 from the germline V gene are SGHNT and YYREEE (reference sequence). Trimming cost V 4 bases and J 2 bases; bases outside gene matches: 10. The CDR3 region has the DNA TGTGCCAGCAGCCAAGGACTAGCGAGGGGCCCCTACGAGCAGTACTTC. Translated, it gives CASSQGLARGPYEQYF.

The CDR3 sequence: CSATAGTGGNTEAFF. CDR3 DNA: TGCAGCGCTACAGCCGGGACAGGGGGGAACACTGAAGCTTTCTTT. The chain links TRBV29-1 to TRBJ1-1, with 11 positions matching TRBD1. Germline lookup yields CDR1 SQVTM and CDR2 ANQGSEA. This CDR3 is 15 amino acids long. Unmatched junction bases numbered 8, after V lost 7 bases and J lost 1 base. Drawing the rest from reference TRBV29-1 and TRBJ1-1, the complete variable domain is SAVISQKPSRDICQRGTSLTIQCQVDSQVTMMFWYRQQPGQSLTLIATANQGSEATYESGFVIDKFPISRPNLTFSTLTVSNMSPEDSSIYLCSATAGTGGNTEAFFGQGTRLTVV.

This chain joins TRBV10-3 and TRBJ2-1; 9 positions agree with TRBD1. The CDR3 consists of 13 residues. Germline V lookup: CDR1 ENHRY, CDR2 SYGVKD. Losses at the gene ends were 10 bases for V and 8 bases for J; bases not matched to a gene: 9. The DNA for the CDR3 is TGTGCCAGCGGGGGACAGGGTATTCATGAGCAGTTCTTC. This gives the protein CASGGQGIHEQFF.

The chain joins TRBV5-1 to TRBJ2-7; possible D gene TRBD1, 5 bases. This CDR3 spans 15 amino acids. V was clipped by 4 bases and J by 2 bases, with 16 bases between them. The germline gives CDR1 SGHRS, CDR2 YFSETQ. CDR3 DNA: TGCGCCAGCAGCCCGGGTCAGACAGCGACCTACGAGCAGTACTTC. Translating it yields CASSPGQTATYEQYF.

V is TRBV29-1 and J is TRBJ2-1; TRBD1 is a possible D gene (6 bases). CDR1 is SQVTM and CDR2 is ANQGSEA in the germline V gene. This CDR3 comprises 13 residues. The ends were cut back, 5 bases at V and 8 bases at J, with 16 bases in the middle. The CDR3: CSVSGTPGDEQFF. For the CDR3, the DNA is TGCAGCGTTTCCGGGACACCCGGGGATGAGCAGTTCTTC.

Only a few counts were recorded for this clone. The chain uses TRBV7-2 and TRBJ2-3; the D gene is possibly TRBD2 (5 bases). CDR1 SGHTA and CDR2 FQGNSA come from the germline V gene. V lost 7 bases to trimming and J lost 2 bases, with 13 bases between them. There are 14 residues in the CDR3. The CDR3 DNA is TGTGCCAGCACCCAAGGCGGGTTCACAGATACGCAGTATTTT. Its protein product is CASTQGGFTDTQYF.